This T cell receptor beta chain was found in a study of T-cell reconstitution after alpha-beta-depleted transplantation in children. Molecular barcoding with unique molecular identifiers was used for the TCRbeta library. TCRdb called the PCR reads again in MiXCR, with one record for every CDR3 protein. The data show 600,000 to 700,000 distinct CDR3 sequences, 16% seen once. V gave up 7 bases and J gave up 3 bases; unmatched junction bases: 7. The germline CDR1 and CDR2 sequences are SEHNR and FQNEAQ (reference sequence). This CDR3 is built from 15 residues. This clonotype has more than one count but fewer than ten.

The TCR was taken from a human donor who donated a stem cell graft to a child with acute myeloid leukemia. The starting material was PBMCs from the stem cell graft donor, obtained from the stem cell graft. The chain is built from TRBV7-9 and TRBJ2-2, with 8 bases identical to TRBD2. In nucleotides, the CDR3 is TGTGCCAGCACCCTAGCGGGCAGATACACCGGGGAGCTGTTTTTT. Its translation: CASTLAGRYTGELFF.